The text below deals with one T cell receptor beta chain. Per germline, CDR1 SEHNR and CDR2 FQNEAQ (reference sequence). V lost 2 bases to trimming and J lost 5 bases; unmatched junction nucleotides: 3. The CDR3 is 15 amino acids. The repertoire was sequenced with immunoSEQ multiplex PCR; TCRdb's copy has only in-frame clones and lacks some. This sample yields tens of thousands of clones, of which roughly three quarters are seen a single time; over 2.5% belongs to the top ten. These data come from a study of radiotherapy plus CTLA-4 blockade in lung cancer. V gene TRBV7-9 combines with J gene TRBJ2-2, with 9 bases lining up with TRBD1. The origin of this receptor is a human donor with non-small cell lung cancer whose response to radiotherapy plus ipilimumab could not be evaluated. The sample here was peripheral blood, taken from a patient treated with radiotherapy plus ipilimumab. The CDR3, as DNA: TGTGCCAGCAGCTTATGGGACAGGGCTACCGGGGAGCTGTTTTTT. Its protein product is CASSLWDRATGELFF.